This passage covers 2 T cell receptor beta chains from one sample sequenced in a study of blood T cell repertoires in COVID-19. Produced via immunoSEQ multiplex PCR; TCRdb's table is partial and in-frame only. The sample yields 200,000 to 250,000 clones, almost 90% seen once. The sample was peripheral blood. The receptor set was obtained from a man in his late teens or twenties with active or convalescent COVID-19.

The V and J genes are TRBV21-1 and TRBJ2-7; the D call TRBD1 from the table was never checked on the DNA. TRBV21-1 is termed a pseudogene. The CDR3 spans 18 residues. The CDR3 reads CASKGPVIVLTHLYEQYF. In DNA form, the CDR3 reads TGTGCCAGCAAGGGGCCCGTTATTGTTCTTACACATTTATACGAGCAGTACTTC.

The chain links TRBV5-6 to TRBJ1-2, with 11 bases lining up with TRBD1. This CDR3 has 14 amino acids. Germline V gene sequence: CDR1 SGHDT, CDR2 YYEEEE. V trimming: 4 bases; J trimming: 5 bases; junction bases outside the gene matches: 4. The CDR3 DNA sequence: TGTGCCAGCAGCGCCGGGACAGGGGGATATGGCTACACCTTC. As protein: CASSAGTGGYGYTF.